These T cell receptor beta chains were read from a single sample in a study of Tregs in tolerant kidney transplant recipients. The method was immunoSEQ multiplex PCR; TCRdb's version includes in-frame clones alone and lacks a portion of them. This repertoire shows about 68,000 clones, 80% to 85% found once; its top ten account for around 4%. Sequencing was performed on CD4+ T cells from blood. Receptors were obtained from a human donor in good health. Each CDR3 is given with its conserved first and last residue. D genes are given only for firm matches. Size values are once, few and many counts, or a class for expanded clones, and some rows have none.

V gene	CDR3 length	D gene	J gene	clone size	CDR3 protein	CDR3 DNA
TRBV28	14	NA	TRBJ2-7	medium-sized	CASSGTQRSYEQYF	TGTGCCAGCAGTGGGACCCAGCGGTCCTACGAGCAGTACTTC
TRBV11-2	17	TRBD2	TRBJ2-2	NA	CASSLGGTSRSTGELFF	TGTGCCAGCAGCTTAGGAGGGACTAGTAGATCCACCGGGGAGCTGTTTTTT
TRBV7-9	12	NA	TRBJ2-5	NA	CASSFGEETQYF	TGTGCCAGCAGCTTTGGGGAGGAGACCCAGTACTTC
TRBV7-6	13	NA	TRBJ2-3	NA	CASSPPSTDTQYF	TGTGCCAGCAGCCCTCCAAGCACAGATACGCAGTATTTT
TRBV18	13	NA	TRBJ1-2	NA	CASSPSGIYGYTF	TGTGCCAGCTCACCATCGGGGATTTATGGCTACACCTTC
TRBV19	14	TRBD1	TRBJ1-4	NA	CASRSDRGREKLFF	TGTGCCAGTAGATCCGACAGGGGGCGGGAAAAACTGTTTTTT
TRBV19	15	TRBD1	TRBJ2-7	NA	CASSTIDRGRHEQYF	TGTGCCAGTAGTACGATCGACAGGGGTCGTCACGAGCAGTACTTC
TRBV25-1	15	TRBD1	TRBJ1-2	NA	CASSAPGQGNYGYTF	TGTGCCAGCAGTGCACCGGGACAGGGAAACTATGGCTACACCTTC
TRBV2	16	TRBD1	TRBJ1-2	NA	CASCLDRQGLAYGYTF	TGTGCCAGCTGTCTTGACCGACAGGGACTCGCCTATGGCTACACCTTC
TRBV27	18	NA	TRBJ2-3	NA	CASSYRRLGAWSTDTQYF	TGTGCCAGCAGTTACCGGCGATTGGGGGCTTGGTCCACAGATACGCAGTATTTT
TRBV21-1	16	NA	TRBJ2-7	medium-sized	CASSKKRKRGGYEQYF	TGTGCCAGCAGCAAAAAAAGGAAGCGGGGGGGCTACGAGCAGTACTTC
TRBV15	22	TRBD2	TRBJ2-3	NA	CATSRGHRWAILAGDPTDTQYF	TGTGCCACCAGCAGAGGTCACCGTTGGGCGATACTAGCGGGAGATCCCACAGATACGCAGTATTTT
TRBV6-6	12	NA	TRBJ1-2	NA	CASGSDGFGYTF	TGTGCCAGCGGATCCGACGGTTTTGGCTACACCTTC
TRBV2	15	TRBD2	TRBJ2-5	NA	CASSERGTSGETQYF	TGTGCCAGCAGTGAGCGGGGGACTAGCGGAGAGACCCAGTACTTC
TRBV5-4	13	NA	TRBJ1-1	NA	CASSSPEVTEAFF	TGTGCCAGCAGCAGTCCGGAGGTTACTGAAGCTTTCTTT
TRBV7-3	15	NA	TRBJ2-1	NA	CASSLWGGGNNEQFF	TGTGCCAGCAGCCTCTGGGGCGGGGGCAACAATGAGCAGTTCTTC
TRBV5-4	16	NA	TRBJ2-5	NA	CASSLAGGGRGETQYF	TGTGCCAGCAGCTTGGCTGGCGGGGGCAGGGGGGAGACCCAGTACTTC
TRBV9	15	TRBD1	TRBJ1-2	NA	CASSVEQGANYGYTF	TGTGCCAGCAGCGTAGAACAGGGGGCCAACTATGGCTACACCTTC
TRBV12-5	18	TRBD1	TRBJ1-6	NA	CASGLRRGASSYNSPLHF	TGTGCTAGTGGTCTACGCAGGGGGGCGAGCTCCTATAATTCACCCCTCCACTTT
TRBV12-5	15	TRBD2	TRBJ2-7	NA	CASGLVVAGSYEQYF	TGTGCTAGTGGTTTGGTAGTAGCGGGGTCCTACGAGCAGTACTTC
TRBV9	13	NA	TRBJ1-1	NA	CASSGQGSTEAFF	TGTGCCAGCAGCGGGCAGGGCTCCACTGAAGCTTTCTTT
TRBV4-1	16	TRBD2	TRBJ2-2	NA	CASSQEGAGGAGELFF	TGCGCCAGCAGCCAAGAGGGAGCGGGGGGGGCCGGGGAGCTGTTTTTT
TRBV6-1	14	TRBD2	TRBJ2-7	NA	CASTVAGANYEQYF	TGTGCCAGCACTGTAGCGGGAGCTAACTACGAGCAGTACTTC
TRBV6-6	14	NA	TRBJ2-1	NA	CASSYSGTSNEQFF	TGTGCCAGCAGTTACTCCGGGACGAGCAATGAGCAGTTCTTC
TRBV7-2	13	TRBD1	TRBJ1-1	NA	CASSRRGSTEAFF	TGTGCCAGCAGCCGCAGGGGGTCGACTGAAGCTTTCTTT
TRBV13	14	NA	TRBJ1-4	NA	CASSATGLGEKLFF	TGTGCCAGCAGTGCCACAGGGCTGGGTGAAAAACTGTTTTTT
TRBV18	14	TRBD1	TRBJ2-7	NA	CASSPRDREYEQYF	TGTGCCAGCTCACCACGGGACAGGGAATACGAGCAGTACTTC
TRBV7-2	15	NA	TRBJ2-4	NA	CASSLVVGPEGIQYF	TGTGCCAGCAGCTTAGTTGTGGGGCCGGAGGGCATTCAGTACTTC
TRBV5-6	17	TRBD1	TRBJ1-4	NA	CASSLYAQGAANEKLFF	TGTGCCAGCAGCTTATATGCACAGGGGGCGGCCAATGAAAAACTGTTTTTT